The 9 T cell receptor beta chains below all came from one sample that was sequenced in a study of T cell repertoires in cytomegalovirus infection. Via MiXCR, TCRdb re-called the reads, giving one row per CDR3 protein. The sample yields around 250,000 distinct CDR3 sequences, about 15% seen once. Sequenced: CD8+ T cells from PBMCs. Source of these receptors: a human donor in good health (CMV status not recorded). Some clones in this sample may be carry-over from other donors' samples.

In its sample, this clonotype was seen a few times. The V call is TRBV19, the J call TRBJ2-1, with 13 nucleotides matching TRBD2. The V gene end was trimmed by 3 bases and the J gene end by 4 bases; junction bases not matched to a gene: 6. The CDR3 consists of 17 residues. Germline-derived CDR1 and CDR2 are LNHDA and SQIVND (reference sequence). CDR3 in amino acids: CASSISLTSGGYNEQFF. CDR3 bases: TGTGCCAGTAGTATTTCCTTGACTAGCGGGGGGTACAATGAGCAGTTCTTC.

In its sample, this clonotype was seen a few times. The rearrangement joins TRBV28 to TRBJ2-3; D perhaps matches TRBD2 (6 bases). Trimming took off 4 bases at V and 3 bases at J, with 11 bases between the two ends. The CDR3 sequence is 14 residues long. The germline V gene encodes CDR1 MDHEN and CDR2 SYDVKM. CDR3 protein: CASSYRDSTDTQYF. The CDR3 DNA sequence: TGTGCCAGCAGTTACCGGGACTCAACAGATACGCAGTATTTT.

This clonotype appeared many times. CDR3 nucleotide sequence: TGTGCCAGCAGTTGGGACTTCACAGATACGCAGTATTTT. Residues: CASSWDFTDTQYF. This chain joins TRBV7-9 and TRBJ2-3; a weak D match, TRBD2 (6 bases). Trimming left V 6 bases short and J 2 bases short, with 9 bases between. CDR3 size: 13 residues. Per the germline V gene, CDR1 is SEHNR and CDR2 is FQNEAQ (reference sequence).

This chain joins TRBV20-1 and TRBJ2-2; TRBD2 might be the D (6 bases). This CDR3 has 14 residues. CDR1 and CDR2 (germline): DFQATT, SNEGSKA (reference sequence). Between the trimmed V and J ends, which lost 3 bases and 4 bases, there was a span of 12 bases. The CDR3 coding sequence is TGCAGTGCTAGGCCGGGGGATCTCACCGGGGAGCTGTTTTTT. Translated: CSARPGDLTGELFF.

J is TRBJ2-1 and V is TRBV24-1; TRBD2 is a possible D gene (6 bases). The CDR3 loop spans 15 amino acids. Between the trimmed V and J ends, which lost 3 bases and 4 bases, there was a span of 12 bases. The germline gives CDR1 KGHDR, CDR2 SFDVKD. CDR3 loop: CATSDGRLRYNEQFF. The CDR3 region has the DNA TGTGCCACCAGTGATGGGAGGCTACGGTACAATGAGCAGTTCTTC.

This clonotype appeared a few times. The chain links TRBV9 to TRBJ1-2, with 8 bases aligning to TRBD1. This CDR3 spans 15 amino acids. Per germline, CDR1 SGDLS and CDR2 YYNGEE. V was pared by 3 bases and J by 8 bases, with 12 bases of the junction left unmatched. Written as DNA, the CDR3 is TGTGCCAGCAGCGACTACCCCGGACAGGGAGACGGCTACACCTTC. It is translated as CASSDYPGQGDGYTF.

This rearrangement joins TRBV6-4 to TRBJ2-6; 7 bases are shared with TRBD2. J gave up 1 base and V 6 bases, and 24 bases lay outside the gene matches. The CDR3 has 22 amino acids. Germline-derived CDR1 and CDR2 are MRHNA and SNTAGT. This chain's CDR3 is CASSDRGLTAGRAESGANVLTF. The DNA for the CDR3 is TGTGCCAGCAGCGACCGTGGACTAACAGCGGGGCGGGCCGAGTCTGGGGCCAACGTCCTGACTTTC.

The chain uses TRBV12-3 or TRBV12-4 and TRBJ2-2; TRBD2 is a possible D gene (5 bases). The V end was cut by 2 bases, the J end by 0 bases, with 10 bases between. The CDR3 extends over 16 amino acids. The CDR3 DNA sequence: TGTGCCAGCAGTTTACGGGGATTTGCGAACACCGGGGAGCTGTTTTTT. This encodes CASSLRGFANTGELFF.

This clonotype was picked up many times. The V gene is TRBV7-8, the J gene TRBJ2-5, with D perhaps assigned TRBD1 or TRBD2 (5 bases each). The CDR3 runs 18 residues. V was trimmed by 5 bases and J by 1 base, leaving 23 bases between them. Germline V gives CDR1 SGHVS, CDR2 FQNEAQ. The CDR3 DNA sequence: TGTGCCAGCAGCGAGACGGTCCCAGGCCTGGGGGTCCAAGAGACCCAGTACTTC. This translates into CASSETVPGLGVQETQYF.